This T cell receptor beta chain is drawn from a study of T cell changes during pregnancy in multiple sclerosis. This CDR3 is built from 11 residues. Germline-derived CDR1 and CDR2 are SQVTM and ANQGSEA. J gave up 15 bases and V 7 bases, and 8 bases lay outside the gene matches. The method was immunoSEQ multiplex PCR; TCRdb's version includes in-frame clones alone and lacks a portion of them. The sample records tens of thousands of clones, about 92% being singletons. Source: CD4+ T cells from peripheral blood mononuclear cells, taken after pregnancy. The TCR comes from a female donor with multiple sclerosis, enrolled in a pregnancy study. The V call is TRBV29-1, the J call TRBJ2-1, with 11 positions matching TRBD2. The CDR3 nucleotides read TGCAGCGGGGAACTAGCGGGAGTTGGGTTCTTC. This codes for CSGELAGVGFF.